The entry below gives a single T cell receptor (beta chain) sequence along with its context. The record originates from a study of T cell changes during pregnancy in multiple sclerosis. The CDR3 has 15 residues. The germline CDR1 and CDR2 sequences are SGHTA and FQGNSA. V shed 5 bases and J shed 4 bases, with 18 bases lying between them. The repertoire was sequenced with immunoSEQ multiplex PCR; TCRdb's copy has only in-frame clones and lacks some. The table lists about 93,000 clones, approximately 92% of them singletons. The chain employs TRBV7-2 and TRBJ2-7, with D tentatively TRBD2 (6 bases). The sequencing used peripheral blood, collected after pregnancy. The receptor's source is a female donor with multiple sclerosis, enrolled in a pregnancy study. CDR3 in amino acids: CASSPRVSGGYEQYF. CDR3 DNA sequence: TGTGCCAGCAGCCCTCGGGTAAGCGGAGGGTACGAGCAGTACTTC.